This T cell receptor (beta chain) stems from a study of identical twins. A template switching step contributed a universal primer site, while unique molecular identifiers were present in the cDNA. TCRdb reprocessed the 5' RACE reads with MiXCR, giving one entry per CDR3 protein. The table has about 520,000 distinct CDR3 sequences, less than 25% seen once. The CDR3 has 15 residues. The germline V and J ends were trimmed by 1 base and 4 bases, with 13 bases remaining between them. The germline V gene encodes CDR1 LNHDA and CDR2 SQIVND (reference sequence). This clonotype was observed a few times. Another study also made use of these data, one on T cells expressing NK-cell markers.

The sample consisted of CD4+ T cells sorted from blood. The chain uses TRBV19 and TRBJ1-1; a possible D gene is TRBD1 (6 bases). The TCR originated in a woman between 18 and 30 years old in good health. The CDR3 reads CASSIGQVRGTEAFF. The CDR3 region has the DNA TGTGCCAGTAGTATAGGACAGGTCAGAGGCACTGAAGCTTTCTTT.